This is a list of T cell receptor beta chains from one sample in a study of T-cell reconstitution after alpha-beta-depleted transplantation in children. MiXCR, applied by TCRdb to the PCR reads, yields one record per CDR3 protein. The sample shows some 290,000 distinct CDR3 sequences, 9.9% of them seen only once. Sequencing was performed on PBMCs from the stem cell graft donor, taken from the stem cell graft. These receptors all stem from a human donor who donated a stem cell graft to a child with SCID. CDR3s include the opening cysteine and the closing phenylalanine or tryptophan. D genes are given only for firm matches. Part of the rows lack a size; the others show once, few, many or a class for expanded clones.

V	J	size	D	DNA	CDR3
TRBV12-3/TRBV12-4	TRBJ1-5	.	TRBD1	TGTGCCAGCAGCCGATCAAAGCGGGACAGGGTTGGTTTTCAGCCCCAGCATTTT	CASSRSKRDRVGFQPQHF
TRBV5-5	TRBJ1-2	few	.	TGTGCCAGCAGACCGGAAGGGGTAGGAGGCTACACCTTC	CASRPEGVGGYTF
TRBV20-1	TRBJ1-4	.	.	TGCAGTGCTAGAGATTTAAGGGGGTCTAATGAAAAACTGTTTTTT	CSARDLRGSNEKLFF
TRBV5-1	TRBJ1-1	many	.	TGCGCCAGCAGCTTTATTGGGGGGACTGAAGCTTTCTTT	CASSFIGGTEAFF
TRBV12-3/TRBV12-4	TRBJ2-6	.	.	TGTGCCAGCAGTTTCGCGGTCTCTGGGGCCAACGTCCTGACTTTC	CASSFAVSGANVLTF
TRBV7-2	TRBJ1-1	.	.	TGTGCCAGCAGCTTACAGATACAAGCTTTCTTT	CASSLQIQAFF
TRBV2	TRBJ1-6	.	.	TGTACCTTCTGTTTGGGTACAGATTCACCCCTCCACTTT	CTFCLGTDSPLHF
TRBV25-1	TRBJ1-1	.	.	TGTGCCAGCGGAGAAACGTTGATCACTGAAGCTTTCTTT	CASGETLITEAFF
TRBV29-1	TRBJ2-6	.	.	TGCAGCGTTGAAGAAGGAGGGAGCGGGGCCAACGTCCTGACTTTC	CSVEEGGSGANVLTF
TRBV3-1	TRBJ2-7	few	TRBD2	TGTGCCAGCAGCCTCCGCCCCAGGGAGGGATCGTCCGAGCAGTACTTC	CASSLRPREGSSEQYF
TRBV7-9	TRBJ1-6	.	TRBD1	TGTGCCAGCAGCTTAGATTTGACAGGGGGCTCGAAATCACCCCTCCACTTT	CASSLDLTGGSKSPLHF
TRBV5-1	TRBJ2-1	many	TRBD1	TGCGCCAGCAGCTATTGGACAGGGGAAGGGAATGAGCAGTTCTTC	CASSYWTGEGNEQFF
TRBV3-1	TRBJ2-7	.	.	TGTGCCAGCAGCCCACACTTTGGGTCCTACGAGCAGTACTTC	CASSPHFGSYEQYF
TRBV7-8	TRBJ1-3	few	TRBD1	TGTGCCAGCAGCGTGACAGGGGGAGGAAACACCATATATTTT	CASSVTGGGNTIYF
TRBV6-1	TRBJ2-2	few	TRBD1	TGTGCCAGCAGGGCCGGGACAGGGACCGGGGAGCTGTTTTTT	CASRAGTGTGELFF
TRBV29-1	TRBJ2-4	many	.	TGCAGCGTCCTAGACCAGGACTTAGCCAAAAACATTCAGTACTTC	CSVLDQDLAKNIQYF
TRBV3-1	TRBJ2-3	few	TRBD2	TGTGCCAGCAGCTTCATCAGGGACTACACAGATACGCAGTATTTT	CASSFIRDYTDTQYF
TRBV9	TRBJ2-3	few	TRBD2	TGTGCCAGCAGCGTAGGTGGACTAGCGGGGCCCCGGACAGATACGCAGTATTTT	CASSVGGLAGPRTDTQYF
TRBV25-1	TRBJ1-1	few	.	TGTGCCAGCAGTGAGGGGGGCTTGACTGAAGCTTTCTTT	CASSEGGLTEAFF
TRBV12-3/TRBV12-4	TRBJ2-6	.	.	TGTGCCAGCAGTTTAGAAGCTGGGGCCAACGTCCTGACTTTC	CASSLEAGANVLTF
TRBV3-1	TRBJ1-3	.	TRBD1	TGTGCCAGCAGCGAAACGGGACAGGCGAACTCTGGAAACACCATATATTTT	CASSETGQANSGNTIYF
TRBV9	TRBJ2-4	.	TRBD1	TGTGCCAGCAGCGTAGGGACAGGGCTCATTCAGTACTTC	CASSVGTGLIQYF
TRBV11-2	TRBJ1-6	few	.	TGTGCCAGCAGCTCTCAGAGTTTCAATTCACCCCTCCACTTT	CASSSQSFNSPLHF
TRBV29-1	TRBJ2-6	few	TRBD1	TGCAGCGTTGAGGGAGACAGGGGCCTCTCTGGGGCCAACGTCCTGACTTTC	CSVEGDRGLSGANVLTF
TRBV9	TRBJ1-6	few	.	TGTGCCAGCAGCGTGTCGGGGTTTAATTCACCCCTCCACTTT	CASSVSGFNSPLHF
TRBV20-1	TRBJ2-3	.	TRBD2	TGCAGTGCTAGAGATCGCCAGCGGGGGCTCACAGATACGCAGTATTTT	CSARDRQRGLTDTQYF
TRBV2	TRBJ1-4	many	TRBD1	TGTGCCAGCAGTAAAGGGGACAGCGACAATGAAAAACTGTTTTTT	CASSKGDSDNEKLFF
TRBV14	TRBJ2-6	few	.	TGTGCCAGCAGCCAACAGGGGTCTGGGGCCAACGTCCTGACTTTC	CASSQQGSGANVLTF
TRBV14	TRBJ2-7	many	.	TGTGCCAGCAGCCAAGATCGCGTCGAGCAGTACTTC	CASSQDRVEQYF
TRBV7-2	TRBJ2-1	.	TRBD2	TGTGCCAGCCTCGTACCACGTGCGGGGGGGCAAACCTACAATGAGCAGTTCTTC	CASLVPRAGGQTYNEQFF
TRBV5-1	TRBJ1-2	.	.	TGCGCCAGCAGCCGTGCCCGGGACTCTGGCTACACCTTC	CASSRARDSGYTF
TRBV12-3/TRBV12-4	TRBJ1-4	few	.	TGTGCCAGCAGTTATAGTGGGCCGACTAATGAAAAACTGTTTTTT	CASSYSGPTNEKLFF
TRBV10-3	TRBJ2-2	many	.	TGTGCCACCCGCCGGCAAGGCGGGGAGCTGTTTTTT	CATRRQGGELFF
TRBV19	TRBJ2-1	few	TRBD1	TGTGCCAGTAGTACCCAAATGGACAGGCTAAATGAGCAGTTCTTC	CASSTQMDRLNEQFF
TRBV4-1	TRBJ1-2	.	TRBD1	TGCGCCAGCAGCCAAGATCTTGAGGACAGGGGGTACTATGGCTACACCTTC	CASSQDLEDRGYYGYTF
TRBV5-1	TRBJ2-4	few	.	TGCGCCAGCAGCTTGGGGTTCGGGGAAATTCAGTACTTC	CASSLGFGEIQYF
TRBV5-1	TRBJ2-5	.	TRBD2	TGCGCCAGCAGCGGGGGACTAGCGGGGGCGGAGACCCAGTACTTC	CASSGGLAGAETQYF
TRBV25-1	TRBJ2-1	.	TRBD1	TGTGCCAGCAGGGACAGGCGACTCTACAATGAGCAGTTCTTC	CASRDRRLYNEQFF
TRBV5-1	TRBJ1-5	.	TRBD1	TGCGCCAGCCGCCATGACAGGGATCAGCCCCAGCATTTT	CASRHDRDQPQHF
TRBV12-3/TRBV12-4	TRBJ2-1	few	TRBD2	TGTGCCAGCAGTTTTCAAGCGGGGGGTTTCTACAATGAGCAGTTCTTC	CASSFQAGGFYNEQFF
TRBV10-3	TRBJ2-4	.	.	TGTGCCATCAGTGAGCAGGATACAGTCCCTCGGAACATTCAGTACTTC	CAISEQDTVPRNIQYF
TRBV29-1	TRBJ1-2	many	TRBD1	TGCAGCGTTGGGTATCCCCAGGGACAGCCCTATGGCTACACCTTC	CSVGYPQGQPYGYTF
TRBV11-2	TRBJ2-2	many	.	TGTGCCAGCAGCAGCCAACTGTCGGATTGGGAGCTGTTTTTT	CASSSQLSDWELFF
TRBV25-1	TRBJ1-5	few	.	TGTGCCAGCAGTGAAGGTTCACAGCCCCAGCATTTT	CASSEGSQPQHF
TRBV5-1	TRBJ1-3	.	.	TGCGCCAGCAGCTTACCAACAGGGTCCTCTGGAAACACCATATATTTT	CASSLPTGSSGNTIYF
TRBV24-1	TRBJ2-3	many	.	TGTGCCACCAGTGCCCCCGGGCAGGGAGATACGCAGTATTTT	CATSAPGQGDTQYF
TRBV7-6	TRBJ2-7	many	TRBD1	TGTGCCAGCAGCGAACGGGACAGTGCCTACGAGCAGTACTTC	CASSERDSAYEQYF
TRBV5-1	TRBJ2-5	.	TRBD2	TGCGCCAGCAGCCGGACTAGCGGGGTGATACAAGAGACCCAGTACTTC	CASSRTSGVIQETQYF
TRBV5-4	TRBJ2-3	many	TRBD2	TGTGCTACGCAAAATCCCGGACTAGCGGGGGGGCCTGAGGATACGCAGTATTTT	CATQNPGLAGGPEDTQYF
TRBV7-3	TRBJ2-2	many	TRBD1	TGTGCCAGCAGCTTAACTCGGGACAGGGATGGCGGGGAGCTGTTTTTT	CASSLTRDRDGGELFF
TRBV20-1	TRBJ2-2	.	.	TGCAGTGCTAGAGTCGCAGGGTGGGACACCGGGGAGCTGTTTTTT	CSARVAGWDTGELFF
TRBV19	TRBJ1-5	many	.	TGTGCCAGTAGTATCAGTAGCAATCAGCCCCAGCATTTT	CASSISSNQPQHF
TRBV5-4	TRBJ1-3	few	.	TGTGCCAGCAGCCTCCGGGACGCAGGAAACACCATATATTTT	CASSLRDAGNTIYF
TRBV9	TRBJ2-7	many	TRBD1	TGTGCCAGCAGCGCGGGACAGGGGCCTCTCTACGAGCAGTACTTC	CASSAGQGPLYEQYF
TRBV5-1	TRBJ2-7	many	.	TGCGCCAGCAGCTTGGATCGCCTCTACGAGCAGTACTTC	CASSLDRLYEQYF
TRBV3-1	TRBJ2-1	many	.	TGTGCCAGCAGCCACCGGGACGGGTACAATGAGCAGTTCTTC	CASSHRDGYNEQFF
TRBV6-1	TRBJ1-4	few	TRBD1	TGTGCCAGCTCGATCGGACAGGGGACCGAAAAACTGTTTTTT	CASSIGQGTEKLFF
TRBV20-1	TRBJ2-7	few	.	TGCAGTGCCGACCCCGGACGGACGAGCTCCTACGAGCAGTACTTC	CSADPGRTSSYEQYF
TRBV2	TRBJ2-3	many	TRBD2	TGTGCCAGCAGTGAAAGGCAGCGGGGGGGCCCCTTGGGCACAGATACGCAGTATTTT	CASSERQRGGPLGTDTQYF
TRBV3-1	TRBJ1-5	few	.	TGTGCCAGCAGCCAAGGGCAGAATAGCAATCAGCCCCAGCATTTT	CASSQGQNSNQPQHF